A selection of T cell receptor beta chains follows, all from one sample in a study of blood T cell repertoires in COVID-19. Generated by immunoSEQ multiplex PCR, the TCRdb table keeps only in-frame clones and is missing some. There are about 52,000 clones in the sample; roughly 87% occur only once, and more than 15% lies in the top ten. Sample: peripheral blood. The source is a human donor with active COVID-19. The donor label of this sample is uncertain. The CDR3 runs from the conserved cysteine through the conserved F or W. The D gene is left open where the match is weak. Clone size is given for some rows only: seen once, a few or many times, or a class if the clone is expanded.

V	size	D	J	DNA	CDR3
TRBV2	NA	TRBD2	TRBJ2-2	TGTGCCAGCAGTGGCCGGGGGGTTGGCACCGGGGAGCTGTTTTTT	CASSGRGVGTGELFF
TRBV25-1	few	NA	TRBJ1-6	TGTGCCAGCAGTCAGACACAGGGCGGATCACCCCTCCACTTT	CASSQTQGGSPLHF
TRBV7-8	NA	NA	TRBJ2-5	TGTGCCAGCAGCCTAGTAAAGGAGGCGACCCAGTACTTC	CASSLVKEATQYF
TRBV5-1	NA	TRBD1	TRBJ2-6	TGCGCCAGCAGCCCGAATCCCCAGGGGGCGCAAGGGGCCAACGTCCTGACTTTC	CASSPNPQGAQGANVLTF
TRBV3-1/TRBV3-2	NA	TRBD1	TRBJ2-2	TGTGCCAGCGAAAGGAGACAGGGGGCGATGGACACCGGGGAGCTGTTTTTT	CASERRQGAMDTGELFF
TRBV7-9	NA	NA	TRBJ2-7	TGTGCCAGCAGCTTAGAAGGGGCTTGGTCCTACGAGCAGTACTTC	CASSLEGAWSYEQYF
TRBV25-1	NA	NA	TRBJ1-1	TGTGCCAGCCAAGACAGGAGGAACACTGAAGCTTTCTTT	CASQDRRNTEAFF
TRBV9	NA	TRBD1	TRBJ1-2	TGTGCCAGCAGCACCTGGACAGGCCCGTATGGCTACACCTTC	CASSTWTGPYGYTF
TRBV6-5	NA	NA	TRBJ2-7	TGTGCCAGCAGTCGACCAAGCAGGGGTAGCTACGAGCAGTACTTC	CASSRPSRGSYEQYF
TRBV19	once	TRBD2	TRBJ2-2	TGTGCCAGTAGAGTAGGACTAGCGGGGAACACCGGGGAGCTGTTTTTT	CASRVGLAGNTGELFF
TRBV7-9	NA	TRBD1	TRBJ1-4	TGTGCCAGCAGCCGGGACAGGGGTAATGAAAAACTGTTTTTT	CASSRDRGNEKLFF
TRBV7-3	NA	TRBD2	TRBJ2-5	TGTGCCAGCAGCCCAAAGACTAGCGGGGGCATAGAGACCCAGTACTTC	CASSPKTSGGIETQYF
TRBV9	NA	TRBD1	TRBJ1-1	TGTGCCAGCAGCGTAGGATTAGAGGGGGCGACTGAAGCTTTCTTT	CASSVGLEGATEAFF
TRBV5-4	NA	NA	TRBJ2-2	TGTGCCAGCAGCGCAACTAGCAACCCGAACACCGGGGAGCTGTTTTTT	CASSATSNPNTGELFF
TRBV9	NA	NA	TRBJ1-4	TGTGCCAGCAGCACCCGGGTCGCAACTAATGAAAAACTGTTTTTT	CASSTRVATNEKLFF
TRBV20-1	few	NA	TRBJ1-5	TGCAGTGCTAGTAGTCTACGGTTCAATCAGCCCCAGCATTTT	CSASSLRFNQPQHF
TRBV18	NA	NA	TRBJ1-1	TGTGCCAGCTCACCGGTAGCGAGTATCACTGAAGCTTTCTTT	CASSPVASITEAFF
TRBV5-6	NA	TRBD1	TRBJ2-1	TGTGCCAGCAGCTTGGGGACAGGGAACAATGAGCAGTTCTTC	CASSLGTGNNEQFF
TRBV7-2	NA	NA	TRBJ2-1	TGTGCCAGCAGCTTGTACAGTGAGCAGTTCTTC	CASSLYSEQFF
TRBV29-1	NA	NA	TRBJ1-2	TGCAGCGTCGCCGAGGGATCGGCTAACTATGGCTACACCTTC	CSVAEGSANYGYTF
TRBV14	once	TRBD2	TRBJ2-5	TGTGCCAGCAGCCAGGGCCTAGCGGGGGTGGAGACCCAGTACTTC	CASSQGLAGVETQYF
TRBV6-6	NA	TRBD2	TRBJ2-5	TGTGCCAGCAGTCCCATGGGGGCTAGCGGGGGCCAAGAGACCCAGTACTTC	CASSPMGASGGQETQYF
TRBV11-2	NA	NA	TRBJ1-3	TGTGCCAGCAGCTTACGTCTACAGGGAACAATCTCTGGAAACACCATATATTTT	CASSLRLQGTISGNTIYF
TRBV4-2	NA	NA	TRBJ1-4	TGTGCCAGCAGCCAAGATAGCGGGTTGGGTGAAAAACTGTTTTTT	CASSQDSGLGEKLFF
TRBV4-2	large	NA	TRBJ2-7	TGTGCCAGCAGCCAAGGAGGCAGTAGCTCCTACGAGCAGTACTTC	CASSQGGSSSYEQYF
TRBV11-1	NA	TRBD1	TRBJ1-1	TGTGCCAGCAGCAACCCCGGACAGGTGAACACTGAAGCTTTCTTT	CASSNPGQVNTEAFF
TRBV6-5	NA	NA	TRBJ1-2	TGTGCCAGCAGCTCTGGGACACTTACTAACTATGGCTACACCTTC	CASSSGTLTNYGYTF
TRBV7-2	NA	TRBD2	TRBJ2-7	TGTGCCAGCAGCCATCAGCGGGGGGTTTCCTACGAGCAGTACTTC	CASSHQRGVSYEQYF
TRBV7-8	NA	TRBD1	TRBJ1-3	TGTGCCAGCAGCTTAGTCAGGGGGAGTGGAAACACCATATATTTT	CASSLVRGSGNTIYF
TRBV6-5	once	TRBD1	TRBJ2-3	TGTGCCAGCAGTTACCTACAGGGGCCAGATACGCAGTATTTT	CASSYLQGPDTQYF
TRBV9	NA	NA	TRBJ2-7	TGTGCCAGCAGCGTAGTCGGTTGGGGCTCCGAGCAGTACTTC	CASSVVGWGSEQYF
TRBV6-5	NA	TRBD2	TRBJ2-5	TGTGCCAGCAGACCACTAGCGGGGGGGACCCAGTACTTC	CASRPLAGGTQYF
TRBV5-4	NA	NA	TRBJ1-3	TGTGCCAGCAGCTTGGGTGGAGCGGCTGGAAACACCATATATTTT	CASSLGGAAGNTIYF
TRBV6-5	NA	TRBD1	TRBJ1-1	TGTGCCAGCAGTTACGACCACAGGGGCACTGAAGCTTTCTTT	CASSYDHRGTEAFF
TRBV4-2	NA	NA	TRBJ2-4	TGTGCCAGCAGCCAAGATGCACAGGAAAACATTCAGTACTTC	CASSQDAQENIQYF
TRBV6-6	NA	TRBD1	TRBJ1-4	TGTGCCACCAGCTTCGGTGTCCCGGGACAGGGGGAAAGGTCGGGGGATGAAAAACTGTTTTTT	CATSFGVPGQGERSGDEKLFF
TRBV6-2/TRBV6-3	NA	NA	TRBJ2-1	TGTGCCAGCAGTTACCGGTCAGCGTACAATGAGCAGTTCTTC	CASSYRSAYNEQFF